The T cell receptor beta chain described here comes from a study of shared clonotypes between healthy human individuals. Here immunoSEQ multiplex PCR was the method, and the copy in TCRdb shows in-frame clones only, minus some. The table lists around 1.6 million clones, approximately 98% of them singletons, with roughly 0.4% in the top ten. V was pared by 5 bases and J by 0 bases, with 18 bases between. The CDR3 runs 17 residues. Germline lookup yields CDR1 LNHDA and CDR2 SQIVND (reference sequence). The specimen sequenced was naive CD4+ T cells sorted from blood. The subset here: CD45RA+ positively selected. J is TRBJ2-3 and V is TRBV19; maybe TRBD1 (5 bases). The TCR comes from a man in his thirties or forties in good health. The CDR3 reads CASSVLGQGRSTDTQYF. In DNA, the CDR3 is TGTGCCAGTAGTGTGCTTGGTCAGGGAAGGAGCACAGATACGCAGTATTTT.